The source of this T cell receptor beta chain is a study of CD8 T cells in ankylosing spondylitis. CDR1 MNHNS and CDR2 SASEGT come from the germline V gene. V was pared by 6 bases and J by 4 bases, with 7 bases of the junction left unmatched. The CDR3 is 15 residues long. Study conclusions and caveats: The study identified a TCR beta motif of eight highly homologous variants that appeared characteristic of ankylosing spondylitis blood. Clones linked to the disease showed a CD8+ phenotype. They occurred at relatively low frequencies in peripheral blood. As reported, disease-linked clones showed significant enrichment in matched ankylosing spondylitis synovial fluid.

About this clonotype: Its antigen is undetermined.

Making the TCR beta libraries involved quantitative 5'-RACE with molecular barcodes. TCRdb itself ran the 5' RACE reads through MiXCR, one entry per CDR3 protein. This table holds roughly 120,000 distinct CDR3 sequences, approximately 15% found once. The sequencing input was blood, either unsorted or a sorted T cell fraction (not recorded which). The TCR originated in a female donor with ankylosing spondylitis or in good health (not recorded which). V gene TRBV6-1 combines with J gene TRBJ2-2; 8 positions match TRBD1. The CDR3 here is CASSVQGAPTGELFF. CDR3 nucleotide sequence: TGTGCCAGCAGCGTTCAGGGGGCTCCCACCGGGGAGCTGTTTTTT.